Described below is a single T cell receptor beta chain sequence and its context. After extraction with the RNeasy kit, roughly 0.45 to 1 ug of the RNA was reverse transcribed using random hexamers. Multiplex immunoSEQ PCR targeted 54 Vbeta and 13 Jbeta TCR beta segments. MiXCR, run by TCRdb on the immunoSEQ multiplex PCR reads, gives a single entry per CDR3 protein. The profile shows 77,000 or so distinct CDR3 sequences, about 93% of them singletons. The CDR3 runs to 17 residues. CDR1 and CDR2 from the germline V gene are MDHEN and SYDVKM. Between the trimmed V and J ends, which lost 4 bases and 3 bases, there was a span of 19 bases. This sample stems from a study of CD8 T cells in Susac syndrome. Background on the study: When their blood was taken, the Susac syndrome patients had either not yet had any therapy, were taking corticosteroids, or were taking intravenous immunoglobulin alone.

Sequencing targeted TCR beta in T cells from blood (CD8+ and CD4+). TEMRA cells were enriched by FACS, while CD8+ and CD4+ T cells were obtained through a negative isolation that was performed magnetically. Material: CD4+ T cells from PBMCs. The sequence was obtained from a human donor with Susac syndrome. The chain uses TRBV28 and TRBJ1-5; possible D gene TRBD1, 6 bases. CDR3 region: CASSSLGGQGNNQPQHF. In DNA form, the CDR3 reads TGTGCCAGCAGTTCCCTGGGGGGTCAGGGGAACAATCAGCCCCAGCATTTT.